A single sample is the source of the 16 T cell receptor beta chains below, sequenced in a study of shared clonotypes between healthy human individuals (dated by TCRdb to 2020 to 2022). The receptor library was made with the immunoSEQ multiplex PCR assay. Sourced from immuneACCESS, this table was stored by TCRdb with only in-frame sequences that have V and J called. A share of the clones is absent; for the studies checked, an unresolved V gene accounts for under half, and the remainder has no known explanation. For this sample the table gives approximately 2,300,000 clones, of which less than 95% were detected only once. The ten largest clones represent around 0.35% of the sample. Material: naive CD4+ T cells from PBMCs. The cell subset or site label of this sample denotes: CD45RA+ positively selected. These receptors came from a man aged 18 to 29 in good health. Some clones in this sample may be carry-over from other donors' samples.

This clone was seen more than once but under ten times. The V call is TRBV19, the J call TRBJ2-5; D is possibly TRBD2 (6 bases). Trimming removed 3 bases at V and 4 bases at J, with 9 bases between. CDR3 size: 13 residues. Per the germline V gene, CDR1 is LNHDA and CDR2 is SQIVND (reference sequence). This chain's CDR3 is CASSIVGGETQYF. As DNA, the CDR3 is TGTGCCAGTAGTATTGTGGGAGGAGAGACCCAGTACTTC. Looking up the rest from reference TRBV19 and TRBJ2-5 gives the full variable domain: DGGITQSPKYLFRKEGQNVTLSCEQNLNHDAMYWYRQDPGQGLRLIYYSQIVNDFQKGDIAEGYSVSREKKESFPLTVTSAQKNPTAFYLCASSIVGGETQYFGPGTRLLVL.

The chain carries TRBV7-8 and TRBJ1-1; tentatively, D is TRBD1 (6 bases). Germline V gene lookup returns CDR1 SGHVS and CDR2 FQNEAQ. V lost 1 base and J 0 bases, leaving 12 bases between the germline ends. The CDR3 is made up of 16 amino acids. The CDR3: CASSLDRVFMNTEAFF. For the CDR3, the DNA is TGTGCCAGCAGCTTAGACAGGGTATTTATGAACACTGAAGCTTTCTTT.

The rearrangement joins TRBV4-1 to TRBJ1-5; D is unclear. Germline CDR1 reads MGHRA; CDR2 reads YSYEKL. V was shortened by 4 bases and J by 0 bases, with 10 bases between the two germline ends. This CDR3 is 15 amino acids long. The CDR3 here is CASSPRINSNQPQHF. Here the CDR3 DNA reads TGCGCCAGCAGCCCCAGGATTAATAGCAATCAGCCCCAGCATTTT.

The V call is TRBV5-1, the J call TRBJ1-1; 7 bases line up with TRBD1. From germline, CDR1 is SGHRS and CDR2 YFSETQ. CDR3 length: 14 residues. After removal of 4 bases from V and 3 bases from J, the junction contained 6 bases not matched to a gene. CDR3 amino acids: CASSPGQIDTEAFF. The CDR3 DNA is TGCGCCAGCAGCCCGGGACAGATAGACACTGAAGCTTTCTTT.

Remarks on this clone: In the same sample, other DNA sequences code for this CDR3. This rearrangement joins TRBV7-8 to TRBJ1-4; D gene unclear. In germline, CDR1 is SGHVS, CDR2 FQNEAQ. Trimming left V 0 bases short and J 5 bases short, with 7 bases between. The CDR3 length is 14 residues. CDR3 sequence (DNA): TGTGCCAGCAGCTTAGCCAGGACGAATGAAAAACTGTTTTTT. Translation: CASSLARTNEKLFF. The full variable domain, rest sourced from reference TRBV7-8 and TRBJ1-4, is GAGVSQSPRYKVAKRGQDVALRCDPISGHVSLFWYQQALGQGPEFLTYFQNEAQLDKSGLPSDRFFAERPEGSVSTLKIQRTQQEDSAVYLCASSLARTNEKLFFGSGTQLSVL.

The chain couples TRBV6-1 to TRBJ2-5, with D possibly TRBD1 on 5 matching bases. The germline V gene has CDR1 MNHNS and CDR2 SASEGT. The length of the CDR3 is 13 residues. V lost 3 bases, J lost 1 base, and 6 bases lay in between. CDR3 protein: CASSDRAQETQYF. Here the CDR3 DNA reads TGTGCCAGCAGTGACAGGGCCCAAGAGACCCAGTACTTC.

This clone was found once. The chain recombines TRBV9 with TRBJ2-7, with 9 nucleotides matching TRBD1. The J segment lost 4 bases and the V segment lost 0 bases, leaving 11 bases of the junction unmatched. The CDR3 covers 17 residues. Per germline, CDR1 SGDLS and CDR2 YYNGEE. CDR3 bases: TGTGCCAGCAGCGTAGCCGGAAGGACAGGGGAGGTTTACGAGCAGTACTTC. It translates to CASSVAGRTGEVYEQYF.

There are a few counts of this clone. This rearrangement joins TRBV6-5 to TRBJ1-1; the D gene is possibly TRBD1 (6 bases). Germline values: CDR1 MNHEY, CDR2 SVGAGI. V was cut by 2 bases and J by 10 bases, with 14 bases left in between. The CDR3 loop spans 13 amino acids. This chain's CDR3 is CASSYGDKRGAFF. The CDR3 nucleotides are TGTGCCAGCAGTTACGGGGACAAAAGGGGAGCTTTCTTT.

The count of this clone is one. The genes are TRBV5-1 and TRBJ2-2; weak D call: TRBD2 (6 bases). The CDR3 runs to 16 residues. Germline CDR1 is SGHRS and CDR2 is YFSETQ. V lost 2 bases and J 0 bases, leaving 11 bases between the germline ends. Here the CDR3 DNA reads TGCGCCAGCAGCTTCGGAGGGCAGTCGAACACCGGGGAGCTGTTTTTT. Protein product: CASSFGGQSNTGELFF.

The V and J genes are TRBV19 and TRBJ1-4; possible D gene TRBD1, 5 bases. Deletions cut 3 bases from V and 2 bases from J, with 7 bases between. Germline V gene lookup returns CDR1 LNHDA and CDR2 SQIVND (reference sequence). The CDR3 is 14 residues long. The CDR3 coding sequence is TGTGCCAGTAGTATTCACAGGACTAATGAAAAACTGTTTTTT. Its translation: CASSIHRTNEKLFF.

V usage is TRBV7-2 and J usage is TRBJ2-6; D uncertain. V was trimmed by 5 bases and J by 7 bases, leaving 12 bases between them. Germline V gene sequence: CDR1 SGHTA, CDR2 FQGNSA. This CDR3 comprises 14 residues. The CDR3 nucleotides are TGTGCCAGCAGCGCCCTTACTGAAGCCAACGTCCTGACTTTC. Translation: CASSALTEANVLTF.

The chain couples TRBV29-1 to TRBJ2-2; weak D call: TRBD1 (5 bases). The V gene's germline CDR1 is SQVTM and CDR2 ANQGSEA. V shed 6 bases and J shed 3 bases, with 8 bases lying between them. The CDR3 is made up of 12 amino acids. The CDR3 protein is CSVDSDTGELFF. Written as DNA, the CDR3 is TGCAGCGTCGACAGCGACACCGGGGAGCTGTTTTTT.

The CDR3 protein is CASTMTIPNTEAFF. The CDR3 DNA reads as TGTGCCAGCACCATGACAATACCTAACACTGAAGCTTTCTTT. The V gene is TRBV2, the J gene TRBJ1-1; D remains unclear. The V gene lost 7 bases and the J gene lost 2 bases, with 14 bases spanning the gap. Germline loops: CDR1 SNHLY, CDR2 FYNNEI. The CDR3 consists of 14 residues.

The chain links TRBV7-9 to TRBJ2-5; TRBD2 agrees at 10 bases. Germline V gene sequence: CDR1 SEHNR, CDR2 FQNEAQ (reference sequence). The ends lost 3 bases at V and 8 bases at J; junction bases unmatched: 9. CDR3 length: 15 residues. The CDR3 protein is CASSLGLAGAGTQYF. CDR3 sequence (DNA): TGTGCCAGCAGCTTGGGGCTAGCGGGGGCGGGAACCCAGTACTTC.

The V call is TRBV4-2, the J call TRBJ2-2, with TRBD2 as a possible D gene (5 bases). Per germline, CDR1 LGHNA and CDR2 YNFKEQ. The length of the CDR3 is 15 residues. V gave up 1 base and J gave up 8 bases, with 14 bases separating them. The CDR3 protein is CASSQGTLGRGELFF. The CDR3 nucleotides are TGTGCCAGCAGCCAAGGGACTCTAGGTCGGGGGGAGCTGTTTTTT.

The chain recombines TRBV5-5 with TRBJ2-7; D is unclear. Germline assignment: CDR1 SGHKS and CDR2 YYEKEE (reference sequence). This CDR3 contains 13 residues. Trimming pared 6 bases from V and 2 bases from J, leaving 12 bases between. DNA of the CDR3: TGTGCCAGCACCCTCACGGGCACCTACGAGCAGTACTTC. Amino acids: CASTLTGTYEQYF.